Listed here are 15 T cell receptor beta chains from one sample, sequenced in a study of T cell repertoires in cytomegalovirus infection. Antigen specificity for these receptors is unknown. MiXCR, applied by TCRdb to the reads, yields one record per CDR3 protein. The sample has over 100,000 distinct CDR3 sequences; over 9% are singletons. Sequencing was done on a sample of PBMCs, sequenced either directly or after in vitro stimulation (not recorded which). The receptor set was obtained from a human donor in good health (CMV status not recorded). Some clones in this sample may be carry-over from other donors' samples.

Ten or more counts support this clonotype. This chain uses TRBV12-3 or TRBV12-4 with TRBJ1-2; D unclear. The CDR3 is 12 amino acids. V shed 7 bases and J shed 4 bases, with 10 bases lying between them. The CDR3 spells CASNAVAYGYTF. CDR3 nucleotides: TGTGCCAGCAACGCTGTCGCCTATGGCTACACCTTC.

A word on this clonotype: The junction departs from germline at one end; a sequencing error may be responsible. This chain uses TRBV7-8 with TRBJ1-2; 7 positions match TRBD1. The CDR3 spans 13 residues. Per germline, CDR1 SGHVS and CDR2 FQNEAQ. The CDR3 region is CASSTQTGLGSTF. Written as DNA, the CDR3 is TGTGCCAGCAGCACCCAGACAGGGCTGGGCTCCACATTC.

This chain connects TRBV6-4 to TRBJ2-3, with 7 nucleotides matching TRBD1. The CDR3 totals 13 residues. V gave up 0 bases and J gave up 6 bases; unmatched junction bases: 0. CDR1 is MRHNA, CDR2 SNTAGT, per germline. The CDR3 here is CASSDSDRDTQYF. CDR3 coding DNA: TGTGCCAGCAGTGACTCGGACAGGGATACGCAGTATTTT.

This clonotype was counted at least ten times. The chain links TRBV6-5 to TRBJ2-4; D could derive from TRBD1 or TRBD2 (6 bases each). Germline V gene sequence: CDR1 MNHEY, CDR2 SVGAGI. Trimming removed 4 bases from V and 8 bases from J, with 18 bases in between. The CDR3 consists of 15 residues. CDR3 residues: CASSFIAEGVDIQYF. In DNA, the CDR3 is TGTGCCAGCAGTTTCATCGCGGAGGGGGTAGACATTCAGTACTTC.

This clonotype showed up just a few times. The chain has TRBV28 and TRBJ1-5; 9 bases line up with TRBD1. Germline CDR1 MDHEN, CDR2 SYDVKM. V lost 6 bases to trimming and J lost 10 bases; unmatched junction nucleotides: 13. The CDR3 extends over 15 amino acids. CDR3 sequence (DNA): TGTGCCAGCAGCACAGGGGGCCGCCGTTCTGAACCCCAGCATTTT. Protein sequence: CASSTGGRRSEPQHF. Full variable domain (missing parts from reference TRBV28 and TRBJ1-5): DVKVTQSSRYLVKRTGEKVFLECVQDMDHENMFWYRQDPGLGLRLIYFSYDVKMKEKGDIPEGYSVSREKKERFSLILESASTNQTSMYLCASSTGGRRSEPQHFGDGTRLSIL.

This clonotype was recorded at least ten times. The chain joins TRBV10-3 to TRBJ2-3; D might be TRBD2 (5 bases). Germline V gene lookup returns CDR1 ENHRY and CDR2 SYGVKD. Trimming took 0 bases from V and 1 from J, leaving 11 bases between them. The CDR3 runs 16 residues. The CDR3 bases are TGTGCCATCAGTGAGTCTTGGGGTAGCGGCACAGATACGCAGTATTTT. It yields the protein CAISESWGSGTDTQYF.

The rearrangement joins TRBV2 to TRBJ2-3; 9 nucleotides line up with TRBD2. The CDR3 extends over 14 amino acids. V gave up 5 bases and J gave up 5 bases; unmatched junction bases: 5. Germline CDR1 SNHLY, CDR2 FYNNEI. CDR3 nucleotides: TGTGCCAGCAGTAATAGCGGGAGTGGAGATACGCAGTATTTT. Protein product: CASSNSGSGDTQYF.

This clonotype was seen more than once but under ten times. The V and J genes are TRBV18 and TRBJ2-1, with TRBD2 matching 9 bases. Germline assignment: CDR1 KGHSH and CDR2 LQKENI. The CDR3 has 19 amino acids. J lost 6 bases, V lost 2 bases, and 17 bases had no gene match. This chain's CDR3 is CASSPMAGSGRFLGNEQFF. DNA for the CDR3: TGTGCCAGCTCACCAATGGCCGGGAGCGGGAGGTTTCTTGGCAATGAGCAGTTCTTC.

The chain carries TRBV7-8 and TRBJ1-1; D is possibly TRBD1 (5 bases). The germline gives CDR1 SGHVS, CDR2 FQNEAQ. This CDR3 has 14 residues. Trimming pared 4 bases from V and 4 bases from J, leaving 13 bases between. The chain's CDR3 is CASSSQGKATEAFF. The CDR3 region has the DNA TGTGCCAGCAGCTCTCAGGGAAAGGCCACTGAAGCTTTCTTT.

This clonotype was found a few times. This chain joins TRBV7-2 and TRBJ2-1, with D perhaps matching TRBD1 (5 bases). V was clipped by 3 bases and J by 11 bases, with 20 bases between them. There are 15 residues in the CDR3. Looked up from germline, CDR1 is SGHTA and CDR2 is FQGNSA. The CDR3 DNA reads as TGTGCCAGCAGCTTCGATCTCGGGCAGGGAAAAAAGCAGTTCTTC. Its protein product is CASSFDLGQGKKQFF.

CDR3: CSALRAGQDNEQFF. CDR3 nucleotides: TGCAGTGCCCTCCGGGCGGGACAGGACAATGAGCAGTTCTTC. This chain uses TRBV20-1 with TRBJ2-1; 8 bases fit TRBD1. The CDR3 has 14 amino acids. The V gene's germline CDR1 is DFQATT and CDR2 SNEGSKA (reference sequence). The junction had 9 bases not matched to a gene; V was cut back by 6 bases and J by 5 bases.

With respect to this clonotype: This may stem from a read error, because a much larger clone lies one nucleotide away. This chain joins TRBV6-5 and TRBJ2-1; D gene uncertain. The germline CDR1 and CDR2 sequences are MNHEY and SVGAGI. The CDR3 sequence is 17 residues long. CDR3 residues: CASIYTIDGNSYNEQFF. The CDR3 DNA reads TGTGCCAGCATTTACACGATAGACGGAAACTCCTACAATGAGCAGTTCTTC.

The chain couples TRBV12-3 or TRBV12-4 to TRBJ2-1; 7 nucleotides line up with TRBD1. V lost 7 bases to trimming and J lost 5 bases; unmatched junction nucleotides: 8. There are 14 residues in the CDR3. The CDR3: CASKPGQLHNEQFF. The CDR3 coding sequence is TGTGCCAGCAAACCGGGACAGCTGCACAATGAGCAGTTCTTC.

This clonotype has ten or more counts. The J gene is TRBJ1-1, the V gene TRBV12-3 or TRBV12-4; the match to TRBD1 covers 7 bases. The CDR3 consists of 14 residues. Trimming cost V 8 bases and J 7 bases; bases outside gene matches: 13. CDR3 in amino acids: CASRGGGRTNEAFF. As DNA, the CDR3 is TGTGCCAGCCGGGGAGGGGGCCGGACCAATGAAGCTTTCTTT.

This clonotype occurred many times. V usage is TRBV27 and J usage is TRBJ2-7, with D possibly being TRBD1 (6 bases). This CDR3 has 17 residues. Trimming cost V 6 bases and J 4 bases, with 25 bases left between them. Germline-derived CDR1 and CDR2 are MNHEY and SMNVEV (reference sequence). CDR3 bases: TGTGCCAGCAGCCATCTGCCCGGACAGAAAGATAAGTACGAGCAGTACTTC. Protein: CASSHLPGQKDKYEQYF.